This T cell receptor beta chain was sequenced in a study of T cell repertoires in cytomegalovirus infection. Whole-study context: CMV infection plus the matching HLA type was flagged by public TCR beta signatures.

On this clonotype: The antigen is not known.

Study findings and constraints: Summed public TCR beta family frequency identified CMV carriers bearing the relevant HLA. Within the response measured ex vivo, HLA-C-restricted CMV-specific TCR beta clonotypes were dominant.

One entry per CDR3 protein results from TCRdb running MiXCR on the reads. The sample contains around 530,000 distinct CDR3 sequences, approximately 16% of which appear only once. V lost 4 bases to trimming and J lost 8 bases, with 13 bases between them. CDR1 SGDLS and CDR2 YYNGEE come from the germline V gene. CDR3 size: 13 residues. The specimen was CD8+ T cells from PBMCs. This receptor was taken from a human donor in good health (CMV status not recorded). Some clones in this sample may be carry-over from other donors' samples. This chain joins TRBV9 and TRBJ2-1; D may be TRBD2 (5 bases). The CDR3 bases are TGTGCCAGCAGCACTGAGGACGGGGATGAGCAGTTCTTC. Protein sequence: CASSTEDGDEQFF.